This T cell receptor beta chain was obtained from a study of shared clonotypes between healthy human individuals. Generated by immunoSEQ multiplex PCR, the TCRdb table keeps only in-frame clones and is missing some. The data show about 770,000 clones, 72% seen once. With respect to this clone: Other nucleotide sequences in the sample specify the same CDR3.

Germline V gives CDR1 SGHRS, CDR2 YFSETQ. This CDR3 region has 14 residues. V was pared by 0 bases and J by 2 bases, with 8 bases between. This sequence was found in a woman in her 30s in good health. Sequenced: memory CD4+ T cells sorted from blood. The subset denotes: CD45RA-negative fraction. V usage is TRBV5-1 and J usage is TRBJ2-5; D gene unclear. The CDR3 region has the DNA TGCGCCAGCAGCTTGGTGGCGGATCAAGAGACCCAGTACTTC. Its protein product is CASSLVADQETQYF.